A single sample gave rise to the 10 T cell receptor beta chains below, sequenced in a study of response to subunit inactivated influenza vaccine. TCRdb reanalysed the RT-PCR reads using MiXCR and keeps one entry per CDR3 protein. The table lists roughly 700,000 distinct CDR3 sequences, more than 15% of them singletons. The source was PBMCs from blood, collected about 12 days after vaccination. The receptor set was obtained from a man in his fifties who received an inactivated influenza vaccine.

The chain carries TRBV2 and TRBJ2-2; 9 nucleotides align to TRBD2. Per the germline V gene, CDR1 is SNHLY and CDR2 is FYNNEI. The CDR3 loop spans 14 amino acids. The J segment lost 6 bases and the V segment lost 10 bases, leaving 9 bases of the junction unmatched. The DNA of the CDR3 is TGTGCCACGAGAGGACTAGCGTCAGCCGGGGAGCTGTTTTTT. It translates to CATRGLASAGELFF.

This clonotype was observed a few times. For the CDR3, the DNA is TGTGCCAGCAGCTTAGGAGGACTAGAAAACAATGAGCAGTTCTTC. This codes for CASSLGGLENNEQFF. The V and J genes are TRBV7-9 and TRBJ2-1, with 7 bases fitting TRBD2. V lost 1 base, J lost 5 bases, and 5 bases stayed unmatched. The CDR3 consists of 15 residues. Per the germline V gene, CDR1 is SEHNR and CDR2 is FQNEAQ (reference sequence).

The chain carries TRBV28 and TRBJ2-5, with TRBD1 as a possible D gene (7 bases). The germline V and J ends were trimmed by 4 bases and 3 bases, with 15 bases remaining between them. CDR3 length equals 15 residues. The germline V gene encodes CDR1 MDHEN and CDR2 SYDVKM. The CDR3 sequence is CASSSGGLRKETQYF. DNA for the CDR3: TGTGCCAGCAGTTCAGGGGGGTTAAGAAAAGAGACCCAGTACTTC.

This clonotype was counted only a few times. This chain joins TRBV29-1 and TRBJ2-2; the D call may be TRBD1 or TRBD2 (6 bases each). This CDR3 has 13 amino acids. CDR1 and CDR2 from the germline V gene are SQVTM and ANQGSEA. Trimming took off 7 bases at V and 1 base at J, with 10 bases between the two ends. The chain's CDR3 is CSGGAGNTGELFF. The CDR3 coding sequence is TGCAGCGGGGGGGCTGGGAACACCGGGGAGCTGTTTTTT.

The V gene is TRBV28, the J gene TRBJ1-6; the D is unclear. V lost 3 bases, J lost 7 bases, and 10 bases lay in between. CDR1 and CDR2 from the germline V gene are MDHEN and SYDVKM. This CDR3 region has 14 residues. This chain's CDR3 is CASSFVLGNSPLHF. CDR3 in DNA: TGTGCCAGCAGTTTTGTCCTGGGGAATTCACCCCTCCACTTT.

This clonotype has a handful of counts. The chain joins TRBV9 to TRBJ1-6; D gene ambiguous. The CDR3 runs 15 residues. Deletions cut 5 bases from V and 9 bases from J, with 18 bases between. CDR1 and CDR2 from the germline V gene are SGDLS and YYNGEE. The CDR3, as DNA: TGTGCCAGCAGGCCGGGCCCCCGTTCTACTTCACCCCTCCACTTT. It yields the protein CASRPGPRSTSPLHF. Full variable domain (missing parts from reference TRBV9 and TRBJ1-6): DSGVTQTPKHLITATGQRVTLRCSPRSGDLSVYWYQQSLDQGLQFLIQYYNGEERAKGNILERFSAQQFPDLHSELNLSSLELGDSALYFCASRPGPRSTSPLHFGNGTRLTVT.

The sample holds a few counts of this clonotype. The chain combines TRBV28 with TRBJ2-3; D not resolved. Germline loops: CDR1 MDHEN, CDR2 SYDVKM. Deletions cut 5 bases from V and 9 bases from J, with 12 bases between. CDR3 length equals 12 residues. The chain's CDR3 is CASSLDPGTQYF. DNA for the CDR3: TGTGCCAGCAGTCTCGACCCCGGCACGCAGTATTTT.

This clonotype has just a few counts. The J gene is TRBJ1-2, the V gene TRBV6-1; 7 nucleotides agree with TRBD1. The CDR3 is made up of 13 amino acids. Germline V gene lookup returns CDR1 MNHNS and CDR2 SASEGT. The J segment lost 3 bases and the V segment lost 6 bases, leaving 4 bases of the junction unmatched. The CDR3 bases are TGTGCCAGCAGGAGACAGGGCGACTATGGCTACACCTTC. The encoded protein is CASRRQGDYGYTF.

Only a few counts were recorded for this clonotype. The chain recombines TRBV20-1 with TRBJ1-2; perhaps TRBD1 as D (6 bases). V lost 2 bases to trimming and J lost 4 bases, with 11 bases between them. CDR1 is DFQATT and CDR2 is SNEGSKA in the germline V gene (reference sequence). The CDR3 has 13 amino acids. Here the CDR3 DNA reads TGCAGTGCTAGACCCACAGGGTTCTATGGCTACACCTTC. Translated: CSARPTGFYGYTF.

This clonotype appeared many times. The V and J genes are TRBV7-2 and TRBJ2-1, with D perhaps matching TRBD2 (5 bases). Germline CDR1 SGHTA, CDR2 FQGNSA. CDR3 length equals 15 residues. With 5 bases removed from V and 2 bases from J, the gap between germline ends came to 13 bases. CDR3 nucleotide sequence: TGTGCCAGCAGCCAAGACTACCCCGCCTACAATGAGCAGTTCTTC. This sequence encodes CASSQDYPAYNEQFF.